This T cell receptor beta chain is from a study of shared clonotypes between healthy human individuals. Across the whole study: Three plates each covered CD4 naive and memory; CD8 naive two, CD8 memory one.

Regarding this clone: Its antigen is as yet unknown.

Germline V gene data show CDR1 as WNHNN and CDR2 as SYGVQD (reference sequence). J gave up 2 bases and V 6 bases, and 7 bases lay outside the gene matches. This CDR3 contains 14 residues. Assay runs were performed at deep level. Under the authors' procedure: For the immunoSEQ data, sequences were junction-only without quality scores, so filtering differed. The method was immunoSEQ multiplex PCR; TCRdb's version includes in-frame clones alone and lacks a portion of them. V, J and clone size are those of that table, while D and trimming were read from the DNA. The table shows approximately 240,000 clones, with approximately 70% occurring only once. Findings and caveats of the study: The study found lower generation probabilities in non-shared clonotypes than in those shared by all four donors.

Material: memory CD4+ T cells sorted from blood. Documented subset: CD45RA-negative fraction. This TCR was sampled from a man in his thirties or forties in good health. This chain connects TRBV10-1 to TRBJ2-7; 7 nucleotides match TRBD1. The chain's CDR3 is CASSRQGDPYEQYF. The DNA of the CDR3 is TGCGCCAGCAGCCGGCAGGGGGACCCCTACGAGCAGTACTTC.